A single sample is the source of the 25 T cell receptor beta chains below, sequenced in a study of sequential checkpoint blockade in melanoma. Sequencing used immunoSEQ multiplex PCR; TCRdb keeps in-frame clones, though not all of them. The sample holds under 25,000 clones, about two thirds seen once. Specified treatment: randomized to nivolumab then ipilimumab (arm A) or the reverse (arm B). The sample was CD8+ T cells sorted from blood (inferred from file names), taken from a patient given nivolumab and ipilimumab in sequence. The receptors were sampled from a human donor with melanoma.

This chain joins TRBV19 and TRBJ2-2, with D unresolved. V lost 3 bases and J 5 bases, leaving 10 bases between the germline ends. CDR3 size: 14 residues. The V gene's germline CDR1 is LNHDA and CDR2 SQIVND (reference sequence). The CDR3 region has the DNA TGTGCCAGTAGTATGCCGGGTCGGACCGGGGAGCTGTTTTTT. Its protein is CASSMPGRTGELFF.

The chain carries TRBV7-2 and TRBJ2-5; TRBD1 matches at 8 bases. The J call is in doubt because the DNA end fits TRBJ2-7 better. This CDR3 has 15 residues. In germline, CDR1 is SGHTA, CDR2 FQGNSA. CDR3: CASSLVTGAVHEQYF. Here the CDR3 DNA reads TGTGCCAGTAGTCTCGTGACAGGGGCGGTCCACGAGCAGTACTTC.

This clone has just a few counts. The chain carries TRBV19 and TRBJ2-7, with TRBD2 as a possible D gene (5 bases). From germline, CDR1 is LNHDA and CDR2 SQIVND (reference sequence). The CDR3 spans 11 residues. V shed 8 bases and J shed 3 bases, with 8 bases lying between them. CDR3 region: CASGEGYEQYF. The CDR3 nucleotides read TGTGCCAGTGGCGAGGGCTACGAGCAGTACTTC.

The chain carries TRBV9 and TRBJ1-1; TRBD1 agrees at 9 bases. The CDR3 has 14 amino acids. Germline loops: CDR1 SGDLS, CDR2 YYNGEE. V gave up 3 bases and J gave up 6 bases; unmatched junction bases: 6. CDR3 sequence (DNA): TGTGCCAGCAGCGCCCGGGACAGGGATTCTGAAGCTTTCTTT. Protein sequence: CASSARDRDSEAFF.

The CDR3: CASSTSTYQREGNEQFF. The CDR3 nucleotides are TGTGCCAGCAGTACCTCGACTTACCAGCGGGAGGGGAATGAGCAGTTCTTC. The chain carries TRBV27 and TRBJ2-1, with 10 bases lining up with TRBD2. From germline, CDR1 is MNHEY and CDR2 SMNVEV (reference sequence). The junction had 14 bases not matched to a gene; V was cut back by 5 bases and J by 7 bases. This CDR3 region has 17 residues.

This chain links TRBV10-3 with TRBJ1-1, with TRBD1 matching over 7 bases. CDR3 length equals 13 residues. V was clipped by 3 bases and J by 6 bases; unmatched bases: 4. The V gene's germline CDR1 is ENHRY and CDR2 SYGVKD. CDR3 sequence reads: CAISEIGGPEAFF. CDR3 nucleotide sequence: TGTGCCATCAGTGAAATAGGGGGCCCTGAAGCTTTCTTT.

The rearrangement links TRBV9 to TRBJ2-3, with 10 bases identical to TRBD1. The CDR3 loop spans 18 amino acids. Losses at the gene ends were 0 bases for V and 6 bases for J; bases not matched to a gene: 13. Germline CDR1 is SGDLS and CDR2 is YYNGEE. CDR3 DNA: TGTGCCAGCAGCGTAGGCACCGGGACAGGGGACCCTGTGGATACGCAGTATTTT. Translation: CASSVGTGTGDPVDTQYF.

This chain connects TRBV11-2 to TRBJ2-7; the match to TRBD1 covers 8 bases. There are 14 residues in the CDR3. After removal of 2 bases from V and 4 bases from J, the junction contained 4 bases not matched to a gene. Germline-derived CDR1 and CDR2 are SGHAT and FQNNGV. The CDR3 bases are TGTGCCAGCAGCTTACACAGGGGGGATTACGAGCAGTACTTC. It translates to CASSLHRGDYEQYF.

V and J are TRBV7-2 and TRBJ2-7; 7 positions match TRBD2. The germline V gene has CDR1 SGHTA and CDR2 FQGNSA. J lost 3 bases, V lost 5 bases, and 4 bases had no gene match. The CDR3 totals 13 residues. CDR3 residues: CASSPGLGYEQYF. As DNA, the CDR3 is TGTGCCAGCAGCCCAGGACTAGGCTACGAGCAGTACTTC. Full variable domain (missing parts from reference TRBV7-2 and TRBJ2-7): GAGVSQSPSNKVTEKGKDVELRCDPISGHTALYWYRQSLGQGLEFLIYFQGNSAPDKSGLPSDRFSAERTGGSVSTLTIQRTQQEDSAVYLCASSPGLGYEQYFGPGTRLTVT.

The V and J genes are TRBV6-1 and TRBJ1-2; 8 positions agree with TRBD1. Germline V gene data show CDR1 as MNHNS and CDR2 as SASEGT. The junction had 9 bases not matched to a gene; V was cut back by 5 bases and J by 4 bases. The CDR3 contains 15 residues. The CDR3 DNA follows: TGTGCCAGCAGTACTCGGACAGGGAAGGCCTATGGCTACACCTTC. It translates to CASSTRTGKAYGYTF.

CDR3 loop: CASSQDLQGLSSYEQYF. The DNA for the CDR3 is TGCGCCAGCAGCCAAGATCTGCAGGGGCTGAGCTCCTACGAGCAGTACTTC. J is TRBJ2-7 and V is TRBV4-3; the D gene is possibly TRBD1 (6 bases). This CDR3 region has 17 residues. Germline loops: CDR1 LGHNA, CDR2 YSLEER. V gave up 0 bases and J gave up 0 bases, with 15 bases separating them.

Many counts were recorded for this clone. The chain carries TRBV2 and TRBJ2-7; D may be TRBD2 (7 bases). This CDR3 contains 15 residues. Deletions cut 4 bases from V and 3 bases from J, with 16 bases between. Germline V gene sequence: CDR1 SNHLY, CDR2 FYNNEI. CDR3 DNA sequence: TGTGCCAGCAGTGGTGCGGGGGCCTTCTACTACGAGCAGTACTTC. Its translation: CASSGAGAFYYEQYF.

This sequence joins TRBV5-4 and TRBJ2-5; maybe TRBD2 (6 bases). Near its end, the DNA agrees better with TRBJ2-7, so the J call may be wrong. The CDR3 is 15 amino acids. Germline values: CDR1 SGHNT, CDR2 YYREEE (reference sequence). The CDR3 region has the DNA TGTGCCGGGGGGACGACACCAGCCAATTCCTACGAGCAGTACTTC. Encoded protein: CAGGTTPANSYEQYF.

The V call is TRBV27, the J call TRBJ1-5; maybe TRBD1 (6 bases). CDR1 and CDR2 from the germline V gene are MNHEY and SMNVEV (reference sequence). Between the trimmed V and J ends, which lost 6 bases and 3 bases, there was a span of 15 bases. CDR3 size: 15 residues. CDR3 bases: TGTGCCAGCAGCCTTACACAGGGTAACAATCAGCCCCAGCATTTT. It codes for CASSLTQGNNQPQHF.

This chain connects TRBV20-1 to TRBJ2-1; D is ambiguous. This CDR3 comprises 11 residues. Trimming took 7 bases from V and 1 from J, leaving 5 bases between them. Germline-derived CDR1 and CDR2 are DFQATT and SNEGSKA (reference sequence). The CDR3 loop reads CSERSYNEQFF. CDR3 nucleotides: TGCAGTGAGAGATCCTACAATGAGCAGTTCTTC.

This clone was seen a handful of times. The genes are TRBV4-1 and TRBJ2-5, with D uncertain. The DNA end is more similar to TRBJ2-7, so the J call may be wrong. The germline V gene encodes CDR1 MGHRA and CDR2 YSYEKL. This CDR3 region has 15 residues. The chain's CDR3 is CASSQDRGLLYEQYF. The CDR3 DNA reads TGCGCCAGCAGCCAAGATCGAGGCCTACTCTACGAGCAGTACTTC.

The rearrangement uses TRBV29-1 and TRBJ2-7; 9 bases are a match to TRBD1. The CDR3 sequence is 12 residues long. CDR1 is SQVTM, CDR2 ANQGSEA, per germline. V dropped 4 bases and J dropped 4; count of bases not matched to a gene: 2. CDR3 residues: CSVGTGVYEQYF. The CDR3 coding sequence is TGCAGCGTTGGGACAGGGGTGTACGAGCAGTACTTC.

V is TRBV11-2 and J is TRBJ1-4, with D uncertain. CDR1 is SGHAT and CDR2 is FQNNGV in the germline V gene. V lost 4 bases and J lost 8, with 14 bases in between. CDR3 length equals 14 residues. CDR3 loop: CASSSQVEWEKLFF. The CDR3 nucleotides are TGTGCCAGCAGCTCCCAGGTAGAATGGGAAAAACTGTTTTTT. Supplemented by reference TRBV11-2 and TRBJ1-4, the full variable domain reads EAGVAQSPRYKIIEKRQSVAFWCNPISGHATLYWYQQILGQGPKLLIQFQNNGVVDDSQLPKDRFSAERLKGVDSTLKIQPAKLEDSAVYLCASSSQVEWEKLFFGSGTQLSVL.

This clone was detected only once. V gene TRBV7-9 combines with J gene TRBJ1-1, with D possibly matching TRBD1 (5 bases). Germline V gene lookup returns CDR1 SEHNR and CDR2 FQNEAQ (reference sequence). Between the trimmed V and J ends, which lost 3 bases and 0 bases, there was a span of 8 bases. The CDR3 covers 14 residues. The CDR3 region is CASSFGGMNTEAFF. CDR3 DNA sequence: TGTGCCAGCAGCTTCGGGGGAATGAACACTGAAGCTTTCTTT.

The V call is TRBV7-9, the J call TRBJ1-1; possibly TRBD1 for D (5 bases). Trimming pared 5 bases from V and 5 bases from J, leaving 9 bases between. The germline V gene encodes CDR1 SEHNR and CDR2 FQNEAQ (reference sequence). CDR3 length equals 12 residues. The DNA of the CDR3 is TGTGCCAGCAGCCGGGGGTGGACTGAAGCTTTCTTT. It translates to CASSRGWTEAFF. Combining the CDR3 with reference TRBV7-9 and TRBJ1-1 gives the whole variable domain DTGVSQNPRHKITKRGQNVTFRCDPISEHNRLYWYRQTLGQGPEFLTYFQNEAQLEKSRLLSDRFSAERPKGSFSTLEIQRTEQGDSAMYLCASSRGWTEAFFGQGTRLTVV.

This clone was observed a single time. V is TRBV4-3 and J is TRBJ2-3; TRBD2 matches at 7 bases. This CDR3 contains 16 residues. Germline CDR1 reads LGHNA; CDR2 reads YSLEER. V lost 0 bases to trimming and J lost 6 bases; unmatched junction nucleotides: 9. The CDR3 reads CASSQDLGGRPDTQYF. As DNA, the CDR3 is TGCGCCAGCAGCCAAGATCTGGGAGGGAGGCCTGATACGCAGTATTTT.

This clone was detected a few times. The V gene is TRBV28, the J gene TRBJ2-7, with D perhaps matching TRBD2 (6 bases). This CDR3 comprises 14 residues. The germline gives CDR1 MDHEN, CDR2 SYDVKM. Trimming shortened V by 6 bases and J by 0 bases, and 12 bases separated the two germline ends. Here the CDR3 DNA reads TGTGCCAGCAGGATCCGGGACTCCTCCTACGAGCAGTACTTC. It yields the protein CASRIRDSSYEQYF. Full variable domain (outside the CDR3, taken from reference TRBV28 and TRBJ2-7): DVKVTQSSRYLVKRTGEKVFLECVQDMDHENMFWYRQDPGLGLRLIYFSYDVKMKEKGDIPEGYSVSREKKERFSLILESASTNQTSMYLCASRIRDSSYEQYFGPGTRLTVT.

This clone was seen just once. V usage is TRBV7-2 and J usage is TRBJ2-5; 7 positions agree with TRBD2. The J call may be mistaken, given a closer DNA end match to TRBJ2-7. The CDR3 sequence is 16 residues long. Germline V gene data show CDR1 as SGHTA and CDR2 as FQGNSA. CDR3 amino acids: CASSLVFGTNTYEQYF. CDR3 sequence (DNA): TGTGCCAGCAGCTTAGTATTCGGGACTAACACCTACGAGCAGTACTTC.

Here the CDR3 DNA reads TGTGCCATTGCGGACAGGGAAGGGGACTATGGCTACACCTTC. It encodes CAIADREGDYGYTF. V usage is TRBV5-4 and J usage is TRBJ1-2; 8 nucleotides line up with TRBD1. The CDR3 spans 14 residues. V dropped 9 bases and J dropped 3; count of bases not matched to a gene: 10. The germline gives CDR1 SGHNT, CDR2 YYREEE (reference sequence). Supplemented by reference TRBV5-4 and TRBJ1-2, the full variable domain reads ETGVTQSPTHLIKTRGQQVTLRCSSQSGHNTVSWYQQALGQGPQFIFQYYREEENGRGNFPPRFSGLQFPNYSSELNVNALELDDSALYLCAIADREGDYGYTFGSGTRLTVV.

J is TRBJ2-3 and V is TRBV9; TRBD2 aligns across 11 bases. CDR1 is SGDLS, CDR2 YYNGEE, per germline. Trimming at V came to 3 bases and at J to 2 bases, leaving 8 bases not matched to a gene. This CDR3 has 17 amino acids. The CDR3 loop reads CASSAKTSGDFTDTQYF. DNA of the CDR3: TGTGCCAGCAGCGCGAAGACTAGCGGGGACTTCACAGATACGCAGTATTTT.